A selection of T cell receptor beta chains follows, all from one sample in a study of vaccination effects on CD4 cells after COVID-19. Antigens of these TCRs are unknown. Method: immunoSEQ multiplex PCR; TCRdb's copy keeps in-frame clones and lacks some. The sample includes about 79,000 clones, about 70% seen only once; the top ten take around 1.5%. This specimen consisted of CD4+ T cells from PBMCs cultured with HCoV-229E spike peptides, obtained before COVID-19 vaccination. The receptors derive from a human donor who received a COVID-19 vaccine. Both conserved end residues are part of each CDR3. Fields, in order: J gene, clone size, V gene, D gene, CDR3 DNA, CDR3 protein. A D gene is named only where the DNA matches it firmly. For some rows the clone size is stated as once, few or many, or as a class when expanded; others skip it.

j_call: TRBJ1-1
clone_size: few
v_call: TRBV6-5
d_call: .
cdr3_nt: TGTGCCAGCAGTTACTCGAGCCAGAAAGCTTTCTTT
cdr3_aa: CASSYSSQKAFF

j_call: TRBJ1-5
clone_size: .
v_call: TRBV7-2
d_call: TRBD1
cdr3_nt: TGTGCCAGCAGCTTAGGGGGCAGGGGGGGCAATCAGCCCCAGCATTTT
cdr3_aa: CASSLGGRGGNQPQHF

j_call: TRBJ1-2
clone_size: .
v_call: TRBV5-1
d_call: TRBD1
cdr3_nt: TGCGCCAGCAGCGACCGGGACAGGGGCGTCTATGGCTACACCTTC
cdr3_aa: CASSDRDRGVYGYTF

j_call: TRBJ2-1
clone_size: .
v_call: TRBV6-6
d_call: .
cdr3_nt: TGTGCCAGCAGTTACCGGGACAATGAGCAGTTCTTC
cdr3_aa: CASSYRDNEQFF

j_call: TRBJ1-2
clone_size: few
v_call: TRBV29-1
d_call: .
cdr3_nt: TGCAGCGTTGTAGTAGGGTGGGGACTCTATGGCTACACCTTC
cdr3_aa: CSVVVGWGLYGYTF

j_call: TRBJ2-2
clone_size: .
v_call: TRBV5-1
d_call: TRBD1
cdr3_nt: TGCGCCAGCAGCTGGGACAGGGATCATGTCGGAATATCCGGGGAGCTGTTTTTT
cdr3_aa: CASSWDRDHVGISGELFF

j_call: TRBJ2-3
clone_size: .
v_call: TRBV27
d_call: TRBD2
cdr3_nt: TGTGCCAGCAGTTATCTGGCGGGGGGGCAGGGAGATACGCAGTATTTT
cdr3_aa: CASSYLAGGQGDTQYF

j_call: TRBJ2-3
clone_size: .
v_call: TRBV6-5
d_call: TRBD1
cdr3_nt: TGTGCCAGCAGTACGGGACAGGGCACAGATACGCAGTATTTT
cdr3_aa: CASSTGQGTDTQYF

j_call: TRBJ1-5
clone_size: .
v_call: TRBV18
d_call: TRBD1
cdr3_nt: TGTGCCAGCTCACCCTACCCTAAACCGGGACAGGGAAATCAGCCCCAGCATTTT
cdr3_aa: CASSPYPKPGQGNQPQHF

j_call: TRBJ1-2
clone_size: .
v_call: TRBV5-1
d_call: TRBD1
cdr3_nt: TGCGCCACCGGGACAGACTATGGCTACACCTTC
cdr3_aa: CATGTDYGYTF

j_call: TRBJ1-6
clone_size: .
v_call: TRBV5-1
d_call: .
cdr3_nt: TGCGCCAGCAGCCCGGACGGGCCTCTTAATTCACCCCTCCACTTT
cdr3_aa: CASSPDGPLNSPLHF

j_call: TRBJ2-1
clone_size: once
v_call: TRBV10-3
d_call: .
cdr3_nt: TGTGCCATCAGTGGTCGAGGGGACAATGAGCAGTTCTTC
cdr3_aa: CAISGRGDNEQFF

j_call: TRBJ1-6
clone_size: .
v_call: TRBV6-5
d_call: .
cdr3_nt: TGTGCCAGCAGAAACCCCTCCGTACAAAATTCACCCCTCCACTTT
cdr3_aa: CASRNPSVQNSPLHF

j_call: TRBJ1-2
clone_size: .
v_call: TRBV5-1
d_call: TRBD1
cdr3_nt: TGCGCCAGCAGCTTGTTTGGGACAGGGAACATCAACTATGGCTACACCTTC
cdr3_aa: CASSLFGTGNINYGYTF

j_call: TRBJ2-5
clone_size: .
v_call: TRBV7-8
d_call: .
cdr3_nt: TGTGCCAGCACTTCCCGGGACGGAGGGGAGACCCAGTACTTC
cdr3_aa: CASTSRDGGETQYF

j_call: TRBJ1-5
clone_size: .
v_call: TRBV18
d_call: .
cdr3_nt: TGTGCCAGCTCACCTCAGGAGACAGCCATATCACCCCAGCATTTT
cdr3_aa: CASSPQETAISPQHF

j_call: TRBJ2-1
clone_size: .
v_call: TRBV29-1
d_call: .
cdr3_nt: TGCAGCGCAGGGGGGCGGTCTTATGAGCAGTTCTTC
cdr3_aa: CSAGGRSYEQFF

j_call: TRBJ1-2
clone_size: few
v_call: TRBV30
d_call: TRBD1
cdr3_nt: TGTGCCTGGACCATCACAGGGGTAGGGAACTATGGCTACACCTTC
cdr3_aa: CAWTITGVGNYGYTF